Listed here are 3 T cell receptor beta chains from one sample, sequenced in a study of T cells in Graves' hyperthyroidism and ophthalmopathy. RNA transcripts served as the template for amplifying TCR beta CDR3 regions. The HTBI primer set drove a first-round RT-PCR of the TCR CDR3. TCRdb reprocessed the multiplex PCR reads with MiXCR, giving one entry per CDR3 protein. The repertoire includes hundreds of thousands of distinct CDR3 sequences, more than 12% of them detected once, and approximately 13% sits in the top ten. The specimen was blood. The source is a woman in her 50s with Graves' ophthalmopathy.

The table lists this clonotype with many counts. This chain links TRBV29-1 with TRBJ1-1, with a possible D match to TRBD1 (6 bases). CDR1 and CDR2 from the germline V gene are SQVTM and ANQGSEA. Trimming cost V 5 bases and J 4 bases, with 17 bases left between them. There are 14 residues in the CDR3. CDR3 sequence: CSVRSTGSGTEAFF. The CDR3 DNA sequence: TGCAGCGTTCGCTCTACAGGGTCGGGCACTGAAGCTTTCTTT. Complete variable domain (other parts from reference TRBV29-1 and TRBJ1-1): SAVISQKPSRDICQRGTSLTIQCQVDSQVTMMFWYRQQPGQSLTLIATANQGSEATYESGFVIDKFPISRPNLTFSTLTVSNMSPEDSSIYLCSVRSTGSGTEAFFGQGTRLTVV.

Comment on this clonotype: This could be a read error, since a much larger clone is one nucleotide away. It is likely a read error, because the conserved phenylalanine at the end of the CDR3 is missing. This rearrangement joins TRBV7-9 to TRBJ2-7; D might be TRBD1 or TRBD2, each matching 5 bases. The CDR3 extends over 21 amino acids. V shed 0 bases and J shed 3 bases, with 30 bases lying between them. Germline CDR1 reads SEHNR; CDR2 reads FQNEAQ (reference sequence). The CDR3 DNA sequence: TGTGCCAGCAGCTTAGCCTCGACGGGGACCTTTACAGTTTCAAAGGACTACGAGCAGTACTCC. Its translation: CASSLASTGTFTVSKDYEQYS.

The chain combines TRBV9 with TRBJ2-3; D unclear. Germline CDR1 reads SGDLS; CDR2 reads YYNGEE. The germline V and J ends were trimmed by 4 bases and 1 base, with 19 bases remaining between them. The CDR3 is made up of 17 amino acids. CDR3 sequence (DNA): TGTGCCAGCAGCCCGGCGCCCCGTAGCTCAGGCACAGATACGCAGTATTTT. Encoded protein: CASSPAPRSSGTDTQYF.